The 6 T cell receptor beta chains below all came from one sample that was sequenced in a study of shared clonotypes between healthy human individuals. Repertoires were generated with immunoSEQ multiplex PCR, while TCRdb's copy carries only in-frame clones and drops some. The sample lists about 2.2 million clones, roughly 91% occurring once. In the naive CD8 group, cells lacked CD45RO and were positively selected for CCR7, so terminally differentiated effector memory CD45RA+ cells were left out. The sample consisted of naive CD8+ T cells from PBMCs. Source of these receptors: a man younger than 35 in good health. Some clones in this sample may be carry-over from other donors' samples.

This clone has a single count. The CDR3 here is CASSIKDTYYEQYF. Written as DNA, the CDR3 is TGTGCCAGCAGCATAAAGGACACCTACTACGAGCAGTACTTC. The V call is TRBV11-1, the J call TRBJ2-5, with D tentatively TRBD1 (5 bases). Near its end, the DNA agrees better with TRBJ2-7, so the J call may be wrong. In germline, CDR1 is SGHAT, CDR2 FQDESV (reference sequence). The CDR3 contains 14 residues.

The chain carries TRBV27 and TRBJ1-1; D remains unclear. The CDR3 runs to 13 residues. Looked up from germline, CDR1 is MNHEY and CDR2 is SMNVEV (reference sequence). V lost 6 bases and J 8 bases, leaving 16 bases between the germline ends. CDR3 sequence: CASRSPPGPEAFF. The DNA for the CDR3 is TGTGCCAGCAGGAGCCCACCCGGCCCGGAAGCTTTCTTT.

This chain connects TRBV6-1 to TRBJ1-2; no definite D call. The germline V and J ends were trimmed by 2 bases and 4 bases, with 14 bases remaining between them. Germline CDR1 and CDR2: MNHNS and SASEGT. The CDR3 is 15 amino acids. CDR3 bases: TGTGCCAGCAGTGAACTTGGGCCAGACGGCTATGGCTACACCTTC. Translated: CASSELGPDGYGYTF.

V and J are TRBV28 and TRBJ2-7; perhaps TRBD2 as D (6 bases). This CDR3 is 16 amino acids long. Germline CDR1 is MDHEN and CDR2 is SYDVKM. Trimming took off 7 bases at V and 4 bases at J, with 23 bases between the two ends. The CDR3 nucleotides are TGTGCCAGCACTCCGGGCCGATCGGGGGATATGTACGAGCAGTACTTC. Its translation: CASTPGRSGDMYEQYF.

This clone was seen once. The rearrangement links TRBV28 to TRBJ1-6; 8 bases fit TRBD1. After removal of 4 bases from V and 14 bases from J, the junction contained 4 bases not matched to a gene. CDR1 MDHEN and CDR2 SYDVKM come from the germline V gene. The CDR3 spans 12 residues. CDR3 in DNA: TGTGCCAGCAGTTATGACAGGGGCGCCCTCCACTTT. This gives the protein CASSYDRGALHF.

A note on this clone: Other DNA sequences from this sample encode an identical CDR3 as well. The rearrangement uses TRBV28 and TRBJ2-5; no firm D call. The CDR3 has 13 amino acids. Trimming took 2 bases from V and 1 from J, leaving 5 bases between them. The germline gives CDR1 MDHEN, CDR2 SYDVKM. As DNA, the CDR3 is TGTGCCAGCAGTTTAAACGCCCAAGAGACCCAGTACTTC. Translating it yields CASSLNAQETQYF.